The 3 T cell receptor beta chains in this list originate from one sample, sequenced in a study of CD8 T cells in Susac syndrome. Random hexamers were used to reverse transcribe an amount of roughly 0.5 to 1 ug RNA. TCRdb used MiXCR to reprocess the immunoSEQ multiplex PCR reads, holding one entry per CDR3 protein. The sample lists about 120,000 distinct CDR3 sequences; less than 95% were seen once. The sample consisted of CD4+ T cells from PBMCs. These receptors came from a human donor in good health.

V and J are TRBV5-1 and TRBJ1-1; D ambiguous. Between the trimmed V and J ends, which lost 6 bases and 3 bases, there was a span of 12 bases. This CDR3 comprises 13 residues. Germline V gene sequence: CDR1 SGHRS, CDR2 YFSETQ. The CDR3 coding sequence is TGCGCCAGCACCAAGGCCGGGGACACTGAAGCTTTCTTT. Its translation is CASTKAGDTEAFF.

This chain links TRBV20-1 with TRBJ2-1, with 11 bases aligning to TRBD2. The CDR3 loop spans 14 amino acids. Germline-derived CDR1 and CDR2 are DFQATT and SNEGSKA (reference sequence). DNA of the CDR3: TGCAATGCGCCCGGAACTAGCGGGAGCGATGAGCAGTTCTTC. This gives the protein CNAPGTSGSDEQFF.

The chain couples TRBV7-9 to TRBJ2-1; D gene unclear. There are 14 residues in the CDR3. V lost 1 base, J lost 3 bases, and 7 bases lay in between. CDR1 is SEHNR, CDR2 FQNEAQ, per germline (reference sequence). The CDR3 sequence is CASSLVQIYNEQFF. The CDR3 DNA is TGTGCCAGCAGCTTAGTACAGATCTACAATGAGCAGTTCTTC. Supplemented by reference TRBV7-9 and TRBJ2-1, the full variable domain reads DTGVSQNPRHKITKRGQNVTFRCDPISEHNRLYWYRQTLGQGPEFLTYFQNEAQLEKSRLLSDRFSAERPKGSFSTLEIQRTEQGDSAMYLCASSLVQIYNEQFFGPGTRLTVL.